The clone carrying this T cell receptor beta chain has a count of ten or more. The sample belongs to a study of blood T cells in healthy people across ages. Study in general: Researchers report that template switching captured about one barcoded beta molecule per two T cells.

A J-beta primer mix and a sample-barcoded 5' primer were used in a second PCR of roughly 6 to 11 cycles. TCRdb passed the 5' RACE reads through MiXCR, listing each CDR3 protein once. The sample holds some 890,000 distinct CDR3 sequences; 25% to 30% are singletons and the top ten take roughly a tenth. These data were likewise used in another study, on T cells of mothers and their children. That study reports: From each mother came over 9 million TCR beta CDR3 reads, and from each child came a few million. Normalized overlap was always slightly, never significantly, higher in related than unrelated mother-child pairs.

Sequencing was done on a sample of blood. The TCR originated in a woman aged 40 to 55 in good health.

The DNA of the CDR3 is TGTGCCAGCAGCCTGCGACTAGCGGGGGCTGGCGAGCAGTACTTC. Translating it yields CASSLRLAGAGEQYF. The chain employs TRBV7-2 and TRBJ2-7, with 12 bases matching TRBD2. Unmatched junction bases numbered 8, after V lost 5 bases and J lost 6 bases. The CDR3 has 15 residues. Germline loops: CDR1 SGHTA, CDR2 FQGNSA.